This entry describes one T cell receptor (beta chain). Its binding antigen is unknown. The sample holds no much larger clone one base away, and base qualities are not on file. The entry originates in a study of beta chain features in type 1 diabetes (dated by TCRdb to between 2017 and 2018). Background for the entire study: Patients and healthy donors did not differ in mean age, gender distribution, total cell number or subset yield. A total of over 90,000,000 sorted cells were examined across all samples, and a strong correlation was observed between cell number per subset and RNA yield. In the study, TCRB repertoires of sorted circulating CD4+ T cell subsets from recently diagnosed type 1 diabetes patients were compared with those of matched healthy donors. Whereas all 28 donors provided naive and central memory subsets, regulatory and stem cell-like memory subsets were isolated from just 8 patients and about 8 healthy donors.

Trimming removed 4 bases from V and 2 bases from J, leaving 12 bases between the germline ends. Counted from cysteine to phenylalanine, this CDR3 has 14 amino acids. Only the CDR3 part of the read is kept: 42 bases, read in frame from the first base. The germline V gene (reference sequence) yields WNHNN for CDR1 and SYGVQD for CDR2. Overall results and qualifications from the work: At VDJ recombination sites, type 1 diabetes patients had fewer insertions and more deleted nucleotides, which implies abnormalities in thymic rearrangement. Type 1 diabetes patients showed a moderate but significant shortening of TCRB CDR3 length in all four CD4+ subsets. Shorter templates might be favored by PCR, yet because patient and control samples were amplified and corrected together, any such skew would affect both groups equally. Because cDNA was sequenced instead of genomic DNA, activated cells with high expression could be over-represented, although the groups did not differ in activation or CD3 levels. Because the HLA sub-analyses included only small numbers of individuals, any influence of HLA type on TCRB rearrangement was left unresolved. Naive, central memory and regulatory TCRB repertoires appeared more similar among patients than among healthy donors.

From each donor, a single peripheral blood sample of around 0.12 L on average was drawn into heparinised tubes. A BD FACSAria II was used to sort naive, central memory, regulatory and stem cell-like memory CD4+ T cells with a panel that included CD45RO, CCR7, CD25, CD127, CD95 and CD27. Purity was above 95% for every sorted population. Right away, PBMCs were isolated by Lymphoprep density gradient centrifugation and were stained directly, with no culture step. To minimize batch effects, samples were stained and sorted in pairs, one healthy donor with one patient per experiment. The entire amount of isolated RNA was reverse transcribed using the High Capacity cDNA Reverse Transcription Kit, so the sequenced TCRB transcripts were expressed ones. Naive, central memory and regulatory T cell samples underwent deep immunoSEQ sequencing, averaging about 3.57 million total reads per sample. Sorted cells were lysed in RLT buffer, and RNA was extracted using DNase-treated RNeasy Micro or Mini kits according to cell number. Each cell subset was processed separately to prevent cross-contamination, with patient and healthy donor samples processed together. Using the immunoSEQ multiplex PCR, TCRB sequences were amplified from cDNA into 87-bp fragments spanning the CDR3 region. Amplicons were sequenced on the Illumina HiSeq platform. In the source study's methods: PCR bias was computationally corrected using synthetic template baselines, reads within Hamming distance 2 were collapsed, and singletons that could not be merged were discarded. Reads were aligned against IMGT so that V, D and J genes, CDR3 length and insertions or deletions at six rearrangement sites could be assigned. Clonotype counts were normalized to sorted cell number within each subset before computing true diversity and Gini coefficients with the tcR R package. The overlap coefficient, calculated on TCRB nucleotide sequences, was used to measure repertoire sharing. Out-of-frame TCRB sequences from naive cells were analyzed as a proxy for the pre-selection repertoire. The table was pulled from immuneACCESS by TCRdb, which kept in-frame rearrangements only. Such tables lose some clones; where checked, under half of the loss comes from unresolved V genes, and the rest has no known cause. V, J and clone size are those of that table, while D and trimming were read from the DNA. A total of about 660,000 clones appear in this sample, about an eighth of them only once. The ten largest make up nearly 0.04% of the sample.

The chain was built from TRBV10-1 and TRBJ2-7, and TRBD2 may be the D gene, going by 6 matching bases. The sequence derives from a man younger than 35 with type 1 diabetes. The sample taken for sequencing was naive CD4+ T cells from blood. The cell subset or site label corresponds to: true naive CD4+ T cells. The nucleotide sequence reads TGCGCCAGCAGTGGTAGCGGAACTACCTACGAGCAGTACTTC. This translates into CASSGSGTTYEQYF.